The rows below give T cell receptor beta chains drawn from one sample of a study of CD8 T cells in ankylosing spondylitis. TCRdb used MiXCR to reprocess the 5' RACE reads, holding one entry per CDR3 protein. The table records around 250,000 distinct CDR3 sequences, about 30% of them present only once. Material for sequencing was blood, either unsorted or a sorted T cell fraction (not recorded which). These receptors came from a male donor with ankylosing spondylitis or in good health (not recorded which). Both conserved end residues are part of each CDR3. The D gene is left open where the match is weak. Size is omitted from some rows. Given values are once, few, many or a class for expanded clones.

CDR3nt	CDR3aa	abundance	v_gene	j_gene	d_gene
TGTGCCACCAGCAGACCGACCCTAACAGGAGGCTCTGGAAACACCATATATTTT	CATSRPTLTGGSGNTIYF	few	TRBV15	TRBJ1-3	NA
TGTGCCAGCAGCGGGGCAGGCAGGGGCACCCTCACAGATACGCAGTATTTT	CASSGAGRGTLTDTQYF	few	TRBV6-1	TRBJ2-3	NA
TGCGCCAGCAGCTTGATGGTTAGCTCCTACGAGCAGTACTTC	CASSLMVSSYEQYF	few	TRBV5-1	TRBJ2-7	NA
TGTGCCAGCAGCAATTTACCGGGACAGGGGAACACCGGGGAGCTGTTTTTT	CASSNLPGQGNTGELFF	few	TRBV7-9	TRBJ2-2	TRBD1
TGCGCCAGCAGCTATCGGGGATCGGAAACCGGGGAGCTGTTTTTT	CASSYRGSETGELFF	NA	TRBV5-1	TRBJ2-2	NA
TGTGCCAGCAGCCAAGATTTGAACAGAAACAATGAGCAGTTCTTC	CASSQDLNRNNEQFF	many	TRBV4-2	TRBJ2-1	NA
TGTGCCAGCAGCTTATCTGCGGTGGGGGAAGGAGAGACCCAGTACTTC	CASSLSAVGEGETQYF	few	TRBV11-1	TRBJ2-5	NA
TGTGCCAGCAATCCAGGCGGGTCCGGGGAGCTGTTTTTT	CASNPGGSGELFF	NA	TRBV7-7	TRBJ2-2	NA
TGTGCCAGCAGTCCAGCAACAGGCGCAACTAATGAAAAACTGTTTTTT	CASSPATGATNEKLFF	NA	TRBV12-3/TRBV12-4	TRBJ1-4	NA
TGCAGTGCTAGTAAAGTAAGGACAGCCCAAGAGACCCAGTACTTC	CSASKVRTAQETQYF	NA	TRBV20-1	TRBJ2-5	NA
TGTGCCAGCAAGGATGGAAGACATGAGCAGTTCTTC	CASKDGRHEQFF	NA	TRBV28	TRBJ2-1	NA
TGCAGTGCTAGAGTCTGGAGCGCAGAATCCTCCTACGAGCAGTACTTC	CSARVWSAESSYEQYF	NA	TRBV20-1	TRBJ2-7	NA
TGCAGTGCTAGAGATTACAGCGGCCCTGGGGCCAACGTCCTGACTTTC	CSARDYSGPGANVLTF	few	TRBV20-1	TRBJ2-6	NA
TGTGCCACCCAGGGACAGAATTCACCCCTCCACTTT	CATQGQNSPLHF	few	TRBV12-3/TRBV12-4	TRBJ1-6	TRBD1
TGTGCCAGCAGTCCCTCCCCGTCTTATGGCTACACCTTC	CASSPSPSYGYTF	NA	TRBV27	TRBJ1-2	NA
TGTGCCAGCAGCTTAGAAGGGAGTACGCAGTATTTT	CASSLEGSTQYF	NA	TRBV7-2	TRBJ2-3	NA
TGTGCCAGCCTTAGCTACAATGAGCAGTTCTTC	CASLSYNEQFF	NA	TRBV7-2	TRBJ2-1	NA
TGTGCCAGCAGAGAACAGGGGGCTGACTATGGCTACACCTTC	CASREQGADYGYTF	once	TRBV6-1	TRBJ1-2	TRBD1
TGTGCCAGCAGCATGGGACGGAGCCTAGCCATTGGCTACACCTTC	CASSMGRSLAIGYTF	once	TRBV12-3/TRBV12-4	TRBJ1-2	NA
TGCAGTGCTAGAGATCTCGCCGGGATTAATTCACCCCTCCACTTT	CSARDLAGINSPLHF	few	TRBV20-1	TRBJ1-6	NA
TGTGCCACCAGCAGAATCCCTACGGGACAGGGGTACTCTGGGGCCAACGTCCTGACTTTC	CATSRIPTGQGYSGANVLTF	few	TRBV15	TRBJ2-6	TRBD1
TGTGCCAGCAGTGCGGGACTAGCGGATCTGGTGGACGAGCAGTACTTC	CASSAGLADLVDEQYF	few	TRBV7-6	TRBJ2-7	TRBD2
TGTGCCATCAGTGAGTCGACCGCGGCTGGAAACACCATATATTTT	CAISESTAAGNTIYF	NA	TRBV10-3	TRBJ1-3	NA
TGTGCCAGCAGTTTGGAGGGGGCGGTAAATAGGGAGACCCAGTACTTC	CASSLEGAVNRETQYF	few	TRBV12-3/TRBV12-4	TRBJ2-5	NA
TGTGCCAGCAGCCCCCAAGGTCCCTACCTGGGCTACACCTTC	CASSPQGPYLGYTF	NA	TRBV11-2	TRBJ1-2	NA
TGCAGCGTCGATTTGCTTGAGGGCGGTGAAGCTTTCTTT	CSVDLLEGGEAFF	NA	TRBV29-1	TRBJ1-1	NA
TGCAGTGCTAGAGATTGGAAGGATAATTCACCCCTCCACTTT	CSARDWKDNSPLHF	NA	TRBV20-1	TRBJ1-6	NA
TGTGCCAGCAGCCAAGGGGTTGGCGAGCAGTACTTC	CASSQGVGEQYF	NA	TRBV3-1	TRBJ2-7	NA
TGCAGCGTTGGCGTTCGGGGGCGGTCGAGAGGGCAGTTCTTC	CSVGVRGRSRGQFF	NA	TRBV29-1	TRBJ2-1	NA
TGTGCCACCAGTGATCCTGACAAGTCTTCCTACGAGCAGTACTTC	CATSDPDKSSYEQYF	few	TRBV24-1	TRBJ2-7	NA
TGTGCCAGCGGCGACAGGGAGAACACTGAAGCTTTCTTT	CASGDRENTEAFF	few	TRBV27	TRBJ1-1	TRBD1
TGTGCCAGCAGGGTCATGCCGGGACAGACCTACGAGCAGTACTTC	CASRVMPGQTYEQYF	few	TRBV6-1	TRBJ2-7	TRBD1
TGTGCCAGCAGGGGGAAGGAGGGGGCGAGCGTCGGGGAGCTGTTTTTT	CASRGKEGASVGELFF	few	TRBV12-3/TRBV12-4	TRBJ2-2	NA
TGTGCCAGCAGCTGGGAATACGAGCAGTACTTC	CASSWEYEQYF	NA	TRBV5-6	TRBJ2-7	NA
TGTGCCAGCAGTGCAACTGGACCGGCGTACAATGAGCAGTTCTTC	CASSATGPAYNEQFF	NA	TRBV25-1	TRBJ2-1	NA
TGCAGCGTAAATACAGGGATAGAGACCCAGTACTTC	CSVNTGIETQYF	few	TRBV29-1	TRBJ2-5	NA
TGCAGTGCGATAGCGGGGGGACGCACAGATACGCAGTATTTT	CSAIAGGRTDTQYF	many	TRBV20-1	TRBJ2-3	TRBD2
TGTGCCAGCAGTACTAGTGGACTAGCGGGGGGGCCTCAACAAGAGACCCAGTACTTC	CASSTSGLAGGPQQETQYF	few	TRBV6-4	TRBJ2-5	TRBD2
TGTGCCAGCAGCCAAGGCCCGGCGGTCTCCTATTCACCCCTCCACTTT	CASSQGPAVSYSPLHF	few	TRBV3-1	TRBJ1-6	NA